This T cell receptor (beta chain) was recovered during a study of control samples from healthy donors and cancer patients. Germline lookup yields CDR1 SGDLS and CDR2 YYNGEE. The CDR3 contains 15 residues. With 4 bases removed from V and 3 bases from J, the gap between germline ends came to 16 bases. Profiled with immunoSEQ multiplex PCR; TCRdb holds only in-frame clones, not every one. The data show about 89,000 clones, more than 70% seen once. The TCR comes from a woman aged 40 to 50 in good health. The sample taken for sequencing was blood. The chain combines TRBV9 with TRBJ1-1; D is uncertain. The CDR3 sequence is CASSPHLGRDTEAFF. DNA of the CDR3: TGTGCCAGCAGCCCCCACCTAGGCCGGGACACTGAAGCTTTCTTT.